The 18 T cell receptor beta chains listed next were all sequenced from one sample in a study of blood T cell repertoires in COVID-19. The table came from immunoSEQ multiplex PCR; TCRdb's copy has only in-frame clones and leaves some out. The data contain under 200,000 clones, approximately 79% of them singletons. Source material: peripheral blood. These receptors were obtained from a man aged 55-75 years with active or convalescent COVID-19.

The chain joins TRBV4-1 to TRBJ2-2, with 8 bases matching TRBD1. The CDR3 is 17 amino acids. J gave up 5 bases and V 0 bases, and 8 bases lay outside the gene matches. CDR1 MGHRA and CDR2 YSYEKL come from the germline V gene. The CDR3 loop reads CASSQDRQGAGTGELFF. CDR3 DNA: TGCGCCAGCAGCCAAGATCGGCAGGGGGCTGGGACCGGGGAGCTGTTTTTT.

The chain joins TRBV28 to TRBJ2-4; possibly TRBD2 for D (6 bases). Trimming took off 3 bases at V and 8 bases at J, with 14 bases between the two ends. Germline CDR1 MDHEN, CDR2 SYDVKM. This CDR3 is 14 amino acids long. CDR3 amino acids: CASSFGGGSDIQYF. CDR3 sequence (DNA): TGTGCCAGCAGTTTTGGAGGAGGGAGTGACATTCAGTACTTC.

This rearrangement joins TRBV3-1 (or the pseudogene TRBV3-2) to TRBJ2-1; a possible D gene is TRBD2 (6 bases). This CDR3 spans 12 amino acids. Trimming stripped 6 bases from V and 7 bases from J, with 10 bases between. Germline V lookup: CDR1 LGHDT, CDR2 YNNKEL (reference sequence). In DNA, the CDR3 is TGTGCCAGCAGACGAGGAGGGAATGAGCAGTTCTTC. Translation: CASRRGGNEQFF.

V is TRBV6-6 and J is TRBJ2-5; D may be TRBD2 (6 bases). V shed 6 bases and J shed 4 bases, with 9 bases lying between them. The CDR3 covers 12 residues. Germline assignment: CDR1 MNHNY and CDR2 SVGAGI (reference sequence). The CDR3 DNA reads TGTGCCAGCAGCCAGGGAGGAGAGACCCAGTACTTC. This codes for CASSQGGETQYF.

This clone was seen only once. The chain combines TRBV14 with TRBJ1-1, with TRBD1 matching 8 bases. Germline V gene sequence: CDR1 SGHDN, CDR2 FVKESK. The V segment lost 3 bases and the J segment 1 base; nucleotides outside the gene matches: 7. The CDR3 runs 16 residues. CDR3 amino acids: CASSQEGRGQNTEAFF. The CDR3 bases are TGTGCCAGCAGCCAGGAGGGCAGGGGGCAGAACACTGAAGCTTTCTTT. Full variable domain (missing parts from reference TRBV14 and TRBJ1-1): EAGVTQFPSHSVIEKGQTVTLRCDPISGHDNLYWYRRVMGKEIKFLLHFVKESKQDESGMPNNRFLAERTGGTYSTLKVQPAELEDSGVYFCASSQEGRGQNTEAFFGQGTRLTVV.

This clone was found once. The CDR3 region has the DNA TGTGCCAGCAGTTTCTCAACACTAGCGGGAGCTGTCAACGAGCAGTACTTC. As protein: CASSFSTLAGAVNEQYF. The V and J genes are TRBV6-2 or TRBV6-3 and TRBJ2-7; 11 positions agree with TRBD2. J was trimmed by 5 bases and V by 4 bases; bases with no gene match: 13. The CDR3 is 17 residues long. Germline CDR1 and CDR2: MNHEY and SVGEGT.

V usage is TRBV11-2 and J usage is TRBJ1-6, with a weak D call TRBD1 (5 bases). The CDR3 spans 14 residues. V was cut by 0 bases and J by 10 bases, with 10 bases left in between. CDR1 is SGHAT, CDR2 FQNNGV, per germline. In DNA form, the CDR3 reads TGTGCCAGCAGCTTAGAGATGGGGCAATCACCCCTCCACTTT. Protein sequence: CASSLEMGQSPLHF.

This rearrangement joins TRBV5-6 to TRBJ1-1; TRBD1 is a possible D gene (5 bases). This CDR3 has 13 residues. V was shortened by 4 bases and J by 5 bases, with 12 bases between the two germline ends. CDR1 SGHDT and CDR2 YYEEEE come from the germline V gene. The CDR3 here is CASSPTRGTEAFF. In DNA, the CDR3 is TGTGCCAGCAGCCCAACTCGGGGGACTGAAGCTTTCTTT.

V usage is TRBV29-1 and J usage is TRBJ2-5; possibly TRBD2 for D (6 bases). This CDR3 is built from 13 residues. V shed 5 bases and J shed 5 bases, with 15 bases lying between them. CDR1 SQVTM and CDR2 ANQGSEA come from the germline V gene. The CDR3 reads CSVSNGGVETQYF. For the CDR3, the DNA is TGCAGCGTTAGCAACGGAGGGGTGGAGACCCAGTACTTC.

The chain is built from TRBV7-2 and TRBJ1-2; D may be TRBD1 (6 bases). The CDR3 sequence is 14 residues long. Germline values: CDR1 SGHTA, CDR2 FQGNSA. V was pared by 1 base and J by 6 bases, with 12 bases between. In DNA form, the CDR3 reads TGTGCCAGCAGCTTAGGGGCAGGGGCCGATGGCTACACCTTC. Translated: CASSLGAGADGYTF. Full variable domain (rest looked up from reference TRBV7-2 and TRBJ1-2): GAGVSQSPSNKVTEKGKDVELRCDPISGHTALYWYRQSLGQGLEFLIYFQGNSAPDKSGLPSDRFSAERTGGSVSTLTIQRTQQEDSAVYLCASSLGAGADGYTFGSGTRLTVV.

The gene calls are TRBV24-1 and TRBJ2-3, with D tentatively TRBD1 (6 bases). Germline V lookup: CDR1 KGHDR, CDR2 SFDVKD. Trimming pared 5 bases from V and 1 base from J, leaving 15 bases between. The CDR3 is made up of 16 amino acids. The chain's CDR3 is CATSGPPGAGTDTQYF. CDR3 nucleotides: TGTGCCACCAGTGGCCCGCCAGGGGCCGGCACAGATACGCAGTATTTT.

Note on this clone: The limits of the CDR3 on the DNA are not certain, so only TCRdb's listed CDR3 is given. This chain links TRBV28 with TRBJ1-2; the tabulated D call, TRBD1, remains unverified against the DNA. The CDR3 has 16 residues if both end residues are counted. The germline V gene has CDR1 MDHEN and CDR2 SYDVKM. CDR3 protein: CASSFGAGTNLYGYTF.

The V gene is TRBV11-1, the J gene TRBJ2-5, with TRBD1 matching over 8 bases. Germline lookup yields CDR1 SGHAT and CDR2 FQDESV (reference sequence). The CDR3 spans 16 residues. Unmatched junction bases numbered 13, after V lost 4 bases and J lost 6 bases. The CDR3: CASSSSGTGIIQTQYF. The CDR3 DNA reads TGTGCCAGCAGCTCTTCCGGGACAGGTATCATCCAGACCCAGTACTTC.

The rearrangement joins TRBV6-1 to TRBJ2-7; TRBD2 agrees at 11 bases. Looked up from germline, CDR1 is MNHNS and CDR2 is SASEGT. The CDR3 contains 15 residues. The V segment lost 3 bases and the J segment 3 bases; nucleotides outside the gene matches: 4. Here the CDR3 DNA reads TGTGCCAGCAGTGACCTAGCGGGAGGTGTCTACGAGCAGTACTTC. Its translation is CASSDLAGGVYEQYF.

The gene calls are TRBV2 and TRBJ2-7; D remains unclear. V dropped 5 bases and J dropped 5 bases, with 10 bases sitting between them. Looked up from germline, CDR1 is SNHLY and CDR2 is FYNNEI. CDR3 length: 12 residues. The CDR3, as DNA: TGTGCCAGCAGTCCCTATTCGGACGAGCAGTACTTC. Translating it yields CASSPYSDEQYF.

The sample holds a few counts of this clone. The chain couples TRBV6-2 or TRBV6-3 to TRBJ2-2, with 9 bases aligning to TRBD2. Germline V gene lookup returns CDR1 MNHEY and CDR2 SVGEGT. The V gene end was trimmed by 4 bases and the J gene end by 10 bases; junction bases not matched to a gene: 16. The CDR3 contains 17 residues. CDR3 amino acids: CASSFRLAGAASVELFF. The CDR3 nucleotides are TGTGCCAGCAGTTTCCGCTTAGCGGGAGCCGCAAGCGTGGAGCTGTTTTTT.

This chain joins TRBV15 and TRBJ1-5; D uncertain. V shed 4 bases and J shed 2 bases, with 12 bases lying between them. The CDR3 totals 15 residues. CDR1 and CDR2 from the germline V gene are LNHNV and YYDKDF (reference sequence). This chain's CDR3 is CATSTGPRGNQPQHF. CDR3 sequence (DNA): TGTGCCACCAGCACAGGACCGCGGGGCAATCAGCCCCAGCATTTT.

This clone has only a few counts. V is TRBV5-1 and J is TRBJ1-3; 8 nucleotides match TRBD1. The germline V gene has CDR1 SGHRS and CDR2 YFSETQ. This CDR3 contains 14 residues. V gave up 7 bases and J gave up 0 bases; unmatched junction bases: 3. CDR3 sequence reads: CASCTGGSGNTIYF. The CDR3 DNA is TGCGCCAGCTGTACAGGGGGCTCTGGAAACACCATATATTTT. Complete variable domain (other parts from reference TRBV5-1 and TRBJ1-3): KAGVTQTPRYLIKTRGQQVTLSCSPISGHRSVSWYQQTPGQGLQFLFEYFSETQRNKGNFPGRFSGRQFSNSRSEMNVSTLELGDSALYLCASCTGGSGNTIYFGEGSWLTVV.